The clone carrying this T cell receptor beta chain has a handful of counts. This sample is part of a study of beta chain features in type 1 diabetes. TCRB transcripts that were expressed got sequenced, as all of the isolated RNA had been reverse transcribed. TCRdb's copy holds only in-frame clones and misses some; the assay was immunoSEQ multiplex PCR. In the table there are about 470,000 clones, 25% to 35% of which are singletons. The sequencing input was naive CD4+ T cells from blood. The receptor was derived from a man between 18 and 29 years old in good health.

This CDR3 reads CSVRGHDRTEAFF. The CDR3 DNA follows: TGCAGCGTCCGAGGACACGACCGGACTGAAGCTTTCTTT. The chain recombines TRBV29-1 with TRBJ1-1, with D tentatively TRBD1 (5 bases). This CDR3 has 13 residues. With 6 bases removed from V and 5 bases from J, the gap between germline ends came to 16 bases. Germline lookup yields CDR1 SQVTM and CDR2 ANQGSEA.